One and the same sample provided the 16 T cell receptor beta chains below, sequenced in a study of blood T cell repertoires in COVID-19. The table came from immunoSEQ multiplex PCR; TCRdb's copy has only in-frame clones and leaves some out. Altogether over 200,000 clones are present, approximately 87% being singletons, with the ten largest covering roughly 6.2%. Sequenced input: peripheral blood. The receptors derive from a man in his 60s who had recovered from COVID-19.

The rearrangement joins TRBV5-4 to TRBJ2-7, with TRBD2 identical over 7 bases. Germline V CDR1 and CDR2: SGHNT, YYREEE (reference sequence). The J segment lost 2 bases and the V segment lost 4 bases, leaving 12 bases of the junction unmatched. CDR3 size: 16 residues. CDR3 nucleotides: TGTGCCAGCAGCCTATTGTTAGCGGGTGAACCCTACGAGCAGTACTTC. This codes for CASSLLLAGEPYEQYF.

The chain joins TRBV7-2 to TRBJ1-1; the D is unclear. The CDR3 runs to 15 residues. The germline CDR1 and CDR2 sequences are SGHTA and FQGNSA. The V end was cut by 1 base, the J end by 1 base, with 10 bases between. The CDR3: CASSLGGLPNTEAFF. The CDR3 DNA follows: TGTGCCAGCAGCTTAGGAGGTTTACCGAACACTGAAGCTTTCTTT.

This CDR3 is CASSLRTSGSYNEQFF. The DNA for the CDR3 is TGTGCCAGCAGCTTGAGGACTAGCGGGTCTTACAATGAGCAGTTCTTC. The chain carries TRBV7-9 and TRBJ2-1, with TRBD2 identical over 11 bases. From germline, CDR1 is SEHNR and CDR2 FQNEAQ (reference sequence). V lost 3 bases to trimming and J lost 4 bases; unmatched junction nucleotides: 5. The CDR3 contains 16 residues.

This clone was observed a single time. This chain joins TRBV2 and TRBJ1-5; the D is unclear. V was pared by 2 bases and J by 9 bases, with 17 bases between. Per the germline V gene, CDR1 is SNHLY and CDR2 is FYNNEI. The CDR3 is made up of 15 amino acids. CDR3 sequence reads: CASSENSAGQRPQHF. DNA of the CDR3: TGTGCCAGCAGTGAAAATTCGGCGGGCCAACGGCCCCAGCATTTT.

J is TRBJ1-1 and V is TRBV9; D gene uncertain. V shed 4 bases and J shed 0 bases, with 7 bases lying between them. The CDR3 extends over 13 amino acids. CDR1 SGDLS and CDR2 YYNGEE come from the germline V gene. The CDR3 nucleotides are TGTGCCAGCAGCACAAGTATGAACACTGAAGCTTTCTTT. Protein sequence: CASSTSMNTEAFF.

The V gene is TRBV5-1, the J gene TRBJ2-7; D is unresolved. Germline V gene data show CDR1 as SGHRS and CDR2 as YFSETQ. V was trimmed by 0 bases and J by 4 bases, leaving 11 bases between them. The length of the CDR3 is 14 residues. CDR3 sequence: CASSLEAGRYEQYF. CDR3 nucleotide sequence: TGCGCCAGCAGCTTGGAGGCAGGAAGGTACGAGCAGTACTTC. The full variable domain, completed using reference TRBV5-1 and TRBJ2-7, is KAGVTQTPRYLIKTRGQQVTLSCSPISGHRSVSWYQQTPGQGLQFLFEYFSETQRNKGNFPGRFSGRQFSNSRSEMNVSTLELGDSALYLCASSLEAGRYEQYFGPGTRLTVT.

This clone has a single count. This chain uses TRBV6-4 with TRBJ2-1, with TRBD2 matching over 10 bases. The germline V gene has CDR1 MRHNA and CDR2 SNTAGT. The V segment lost 7 bases and the J segment 9 bases; nucleotides outside the gene matches: 9. This CDR3 region has 14 residues. The CDR3, as DNA: TGTGCCAGCAATAAGTTAGCGGGAGGAGGTGAGCAGTTCTTC. It specifies CASNKLAGGGEQFF.

The rearrangement uses TRBV5-1 and TRBJ1-1, with D possibly matching TRBD1 (6 bases). Germline-derived CDR1 and CDR2 are SGHRS and YFSETQ. Trimming took off 1 base at V and 2 bases at J, with 12 bases between the two ends. The CDR3 consists of 15 residues. CDR3 region: CASSLRPGVNTEAFF. The DNA for the CDR3 is TGCGCCAGCAGCTTGAGGCCAGGGGTTAACACTGAAGCTTTCTTT.

As regards this clone: The sample carries other DNA sequences with the same CDR3. V gene TRBV9 combines with J gene TRBJ1-5, with TRBD1 matching over 9 bases. Trimming at V came to 2 bases and at J to 4 bases, leaving 1 base not matched to a gene. This CDR3 is built from 14 residues. Germline assignment: CDR1 SGDLS and CDR2 YYNGEE. Here the CDR3 reads CASSVGTGNQPQHF. The CDR3 DNA is TGTGCCAGCAGCGTTGGGACAGGGAATCAGCCCCAGCATTTT.

The chain employs TRBV11-3 and TRBJ2-5, with TRBD1 as a possible D gene (6 bases). The CDR3 spans 16 residues. From germline, CDR1 is SGHNT and CDR2 YENEEA. Trimming took off 5 bases at V and 2 bases at J, with 18 bases between the two ends. The CDR3 loop is CASSQQGIRGQETQYF. CDR3 nucleotides: TGTGCCAGCAGCCAACAGGGTATAAGGGGGCAAGAGACCCAGTACTTC.

A few counts support this clone. This chain uses TRBV14 with TRBJ1-2; 10 bases map to TRBD1. V lost 3 bases and J lost 6; bases outside the gene matches: 1. The germline V gene has CDR1 SGHDN and CDR2 FVKESK. The CDR3 covers 13 residues. The CDR3 loop reads CASSHGQGDGYTF. CDR3 bases: TGTGCCAGCAGCCACGGACAGGGGGATGGCTACACCTTC.

This chain uses TRBV3-1 (or the pseudogene TRBV3-2) with TRBJ2-1; 7 bases line up with TRBD2. The CDR3 extends over 19 amino acids. In germline, CDR1 is LGHDT, CDR2 YNNKEL (reference sequence). Trimming removed 3 bases from V and 2 bases from J; junction bases left unmatched: 16. The chain's CDR3 is CASSHPFTGGRGPYNEQFF. CDR3 sequence (DNA): TGTGCCAGCAGCCACCCGTTTACCGGGGGGAGAGGCCCCTACAATGAGCAGTTCTTC.

The chain is built from TRBV7-3 and TRBJ2-7; weak D call: TRBD1 (6 bases). V was clipped by 2 bases and J by 6 bases, with 17 bases between them. CDR3 length equals 15 residues. In germline, CDR1 is SGHTA, CDR2 FQGTGA. CDR3 sequence reads: CASSLVGAGASEQYF. DNA for the CDR3: TGTGCCAGCAGCTTAGTTGGAGCAGGGGCCTCCGAGCAGTACTTC.

The chain joins TRBV5-1 to TRBJ2-1; 13 nucleotides match TRBD2. V shed 3 bases and J 7 bases; nucleotides not matched to a gene: 13. Germline lookup yields CDR1 SGHRS and CDR2 YFSETQ. This CDR3 has 18 amino acids. As DNA, the CDR3 is TGCGCCAGCAGCTACGGACTAGCGGGAGCCGGGGACATTAATGAGCAGTTCTTC. Translated: CASSYGLAGAGDINEQFF.

This chain joins TRBV28 and TRBJ2-7, with 10 bases that match TRBD2. Germline V lookup: CDR1 MDHEN, CDR2 SYDVKM. The CDR3 runs 17 residues. V shed 6 bases, J shed 2 bases, and the junction held 13 bases outside the gene matches. CDR3 in amino acids: CASRLAGNAGATYEQYF. The CDR3 nucleotides read TGTGCCAGCAGACTAGCGGGGAACGCCGGGGCAACCTACGAGCAGTACTTC.

J is TRBJ2-7 and V is TRBV28; 9 bases align to TRBD1. The J segment lost 2 bases and the V segment lost 8 bases, leaving 4 bases of the junction unmatched. From germline, CDR1 is MDHEN and CDR2 SYDVKM. This CDR3 has 13 amino acids. The CDR3 region is CASRTGVAYEQYF. The CDR3 coding sequence is TGTGCCAGCCGGACAGGGGTGGCCTACGAGCAGTACTTC.